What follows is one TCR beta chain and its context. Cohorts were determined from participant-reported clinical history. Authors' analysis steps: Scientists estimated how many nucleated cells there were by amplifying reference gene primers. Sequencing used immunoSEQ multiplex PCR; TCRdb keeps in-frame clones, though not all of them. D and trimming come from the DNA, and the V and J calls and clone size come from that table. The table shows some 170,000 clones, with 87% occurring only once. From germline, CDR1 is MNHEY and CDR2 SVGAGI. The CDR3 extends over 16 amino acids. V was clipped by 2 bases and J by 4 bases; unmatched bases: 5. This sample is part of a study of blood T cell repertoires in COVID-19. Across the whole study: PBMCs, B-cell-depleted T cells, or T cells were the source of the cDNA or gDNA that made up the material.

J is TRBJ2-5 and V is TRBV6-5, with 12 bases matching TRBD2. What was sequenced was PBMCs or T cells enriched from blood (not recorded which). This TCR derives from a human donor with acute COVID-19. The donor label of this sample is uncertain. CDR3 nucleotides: TGTGCCAGCAGTTACGTCGGACTAGCGGGGCGAGAGACCCAGTACTTC. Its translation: CASSYVGLAGRETQYF.